This T cell receptor beta chain emerged from a study of neurological immune-mediated disorders (dated by TCRdb to the late 2010s). With respect to the entire study: Using UMI-based sequencing, the study compared peripheral blood TCR-beta repertoires from patients with HTLV-I-associated myelopathy (HAM/TSP), patients with multiple sclerosis, and healthy controls. The cohort was made up of approximately 65 subjects, consisting of some 15 HAM/TSP patients, about 34 multiple sclerosis patients and 20 healthy controls. Longitudinal samples, technical triplicates and paired sorted CD4+ and CD8+ T-cell subsets, alongside PBMC samples, were included among the approximately 110 TCR-beta libraries.

To synthesize cDNA, template-switch 5'RACE was performed with a primer carrying a 10-nucleotide random unique molecular identifier so that each TCR transcript was tagged. Every sequencing run yielded over 170 million TCR-beta sequences covering 15-18 subjects. The RNeasy kit was used to extract total RNA. The KAPA Real-time Library Amplification kit was used to amplify TCR-beta VDJ regions with primers targeting the TCR constant region and the 5'RACE anchor. A first PCR added sample indexes and Illumina adaptors, after which a second PCR increased the library yield. After purification with Ampure beads, the TCR product of roughly 650 bp was size-selected on a 2% E-gel SizeSelection system. Before pooling, library quality was checked on a Bioanalyzer, concentration was measured with Qubit, and libraries were quantified with the Kapa Library Quantification kit. Libraries were sequenced paired-end 2 x 150 bp on an Illumina HiSeq 2500. To increase sequence diversity, roughly 23-30% phiX was spiked into each library pool. Per the authors' processing: Quality-filtered reads were processed with the UMI-based MiGEC pipeline, and over 90% of raw TCR sequences were removed by the MiGEC pipeline during error correction. VDJ genes were aligned to IMGT germline references, and each clonotype was defined by a unique CDR3 amino acid sequence together with V-J genes. Clonal expansion, Shannon diversity and CDR3 relatedness (CalcPairwiseDistances, ClusterSamples) were evaluated with VDJtools, and phylogenetic trees were built with CLCbio workbench. Using coefficient-of-variation modelling across technical triplicates, the study counted a clone as expanded if it had at least 8 unique UMIs. Clones were called with MiXCR by TCRdb after fastp trimmed the public reads at Q25, and only in-frame beta chains were retained. Rows merge per CDR3 protein into single entries with the most common DNA and genes. V and J calls and clone size were set by TCRdb, not the authors. The sample table shows fewer than 20,000 distinct CDR3 sequences, and roughly 14% are seen once. Roughly an eighth of the sample is held by the ten biggest clonotypes.

Libraries from unsorted PBMCs were made from 2 million PBMCs kept in RNAlater at -80 degrees C until RNA extraction. Peripheral blood underwent Ficoll-Hypaque density gradient centrifugation to isolate PBMCs, which were then cryopreserved in liquid nitrogen. The research as a whole found: TCR clonal expansion was greatest in HAM/TSP patients and smallest in MS patients, who ranked below even healthy controls. Across subjects, expanded clones never shared an identical CDR3 amino acid sequence, which suggests that the TCR-beta repertoires in every group were private.

The junction shows trimming of 4 bases on V and 0 bases on J, plus 14 bases between the germline ends. There are 15 amino acids in the CDR3, from cysteine to phenylalanine inclusive. Just the 45-base CDR3 DNA is kept, in frame starting at base 1. Sequences SGHDT (CDR1) and YYEEEE (CDR2) are obtained from the germline V gene. This clonotype came up many times. Its antigen is still unknown. Base qualities are missing; no much larger clone stands one base away. The receptor's source is a man aged 55 to 70 with HTLV-1-associated myelopathy (HAM/TSP). The rearranged segments are TRBV5-6 and TRBJ2-7; 6 matching bases give a weak D call of TRBD1. Sequenced sample: PBMCs. The CDR3 in this case is CASSPQGPSSYEQYF. The DNA sequence is TGTGCCAGCAGCCCCCAGGGGCCAAGCTCCTACGAGCAGTACTTC.